Each of the 31 T cell receptor beta chains below was sequenced from the same sample in a study of cytomegalovirus exposure and HLA in healthy donors. PCR was performed using 60 Vbeta and 13 Jbeta primers. The repertoire was sequenced with immunoSEQ multiplex PCR; TCRdb's copy has only in-frame clones and lacks some. The table lists about 130,000 clones, 81% of them singletons. Sequences were obtained from PBMCs. The receptors were gathered from a man younger than 35 in good health and CMV-seronegative.

This clone was observed a few times. The chain is built from TRBV29-1 and TRBJ1-1, with a tentative D call TRBD1 (5 bases). Deletions cut 3 bases from V and 6 bases from J, with 14 bases between. This CDR3 has 13 residues. Germline V gives CDR1 SQVTM, CDR2 ANQGSEA. CDR3 sequence reads: CSVERRAVAEAFF. The CDR3 bases are TGCAGCGTTGAGCGCAGGGCAGTGGCTGAAGCTTTCTTT.

The V and J genes are TRBV27 and TRBJ1-4; 7 bases are shared with TRBD1. V was pared by 7 bases and J by 4 bases, with 6 bases of the junction left unmatched. Germline-derived CDR1 and CDR2 are MNHEY and SMNVEV (reference sequence). This CDR3 region has 14 residues. CDR3 sequence (DNA): TGTGCCAGCACCACAGGGGTGGGTAATGAAAAACTGTTTTTT. It encodes CASTTGVGNEKLFF.

This clone came up once. The V gene is TRBV7-2, the J gene TRBJ1-2, with D possibly being TRBD1 (6 bases). V was shortened by 5 bases and J by 1 base, with 14 bases between the two germline ends. There are 15 residues in the CDR3. Germline CDR1 and CDR2: SGHTA and FQGNSA. The CDR3 DNA reads TGTGCCAGCAGCCGCCGGGACAACTATAACTATGGCTACACCTTC. Translated: CASSRRDNYNYGYTF.

This clone appeared a single time. The chain joins TRBV9 to TRBJ1-1; 9 bases map to TRBD1. Germline V CDR1 and CDR2: SGDLS, YYNGEE. This CDR3 is built from 16 residues. V lost 1 base and J lost 1; bases outside the gene matches: 5. The CDR3 loop reads CASSVSGTGSNTEAFF. CDR3 in DNA: TGTGCCAGCAGCGTATCTGGGACAGGGTCGAACACTGAAGCTTTCTTT.

This clone has a handful of counts. The rearrangement links TRBV15 to TRBJ2-7, with TRBD2 identical over 8 bases. V lost 1 base and J lost 3; bases outside the gene matches: 2. From germline, CDR1 is LNHNV and CDR2 YYDKDF (reference sequence). There are 14 residues in the CDR3. The CDR3 DNA reads TGTGCCACCAGCAGAGTTCGGGGGGGCTACGAGCAGTACTTC. Amino acids: CATSRVRGGYEQYF.

This clone occurred once. This rearrangement joins TRBV6-1 to TRBJ2-2, with 10 bases aligning to TRBD1. The V and J ends lost 7 bases and 4 bases, in that order; junction bases with no gene match: 6. In germline, CDR1 is MNHNS, CDR2 SASEGT. There are 15 residues in the CDR3. The CDR3 reads CASMAGQGSTGELFF. DNA of the CDR3: TGTGCCAGCATGGCGGGACAGGGGAGCACCGGGGAGCTGTTTTTT.

V gene TRBV9 combines with J gene TRBJ2-2; 10 bases agree with TRBD2. Per germline, CDR1 SGDLS and CDR2 YYNGEE. This CDR3 comprises 19 residues. The junction had 17 bases not matched to a gene; V was cut back by 4 bases and J by 5 bases. CDR3 bases: TGTGCCAGCAGCCGATCCGAGACTAGCGGGTCTGGCGGGACCGGGGAGCTGTTTTTT. It encodes CASSRSETSGSGGTGELFF.

The chain combines TRBV6-1 with TRBJ2-3; the match to TRBD1 covers 10 bases. Germline V gene lookup returns CDR1 MNHNS and CDR2 SASEGT. J lost 9 bases, V lost 1 base, and 7 bases had no gene match. This CDR3 is built from 15 residues. DNA for the CDR3: TGTGCCAGCAGTGAAGGACAGGGGGCTTTCGGGACGCAGTATTTT. It specifies CASSEGQGAFGTQYF.

The chain links TRBV28 to TRBJ2-7, with D perhaps TRBD2 (5 bases). Germline CDR1 MDHEN, CDR2 SYDVKM. With 5 bases removed from V and 11 bases from J, the gap between germline ends came to 16 bases. CDR3 length: 12 residues. CDR3 nucleotides: TGTGCCAGCAGTCCCCGTGGTACGAGGGAGTACTTC. Its protein is CASSPRGTREYF.

This chain uses TRBV7-8 with TRBJ1-1; D not resolved. Deletions cut 3 bases from V and 1 base from J, with 6 bases between. Germline CDR1 and CDR2: SGHVS and FQNEAQ. The CDR3 loop spans 13 amino acids. In nucleotides, the CDR3 is TGTGCCAGCAGCTTTACAGCGAACACTGAAGCTTTCTTT. It yields the protein CASSFTANTEAFF.

The chain couples TRBV7-9 to TRBJ2-7; D may be TRBD1 (7 bases). V was pared by 4 bases and J by 3 bases, with 22 bases between. The CDR3 runs to 17 residues. The germline V gene has CDR1 SEHNR and CDR2 FQNEAQ (reference sequence). The CDR3: CASSSRQGRGEDYEQYF. The CDR3 DNA sequence: TGTGCCAGCAGCTCCCGACAGGGAAGGGGGGAGGACTACGAGCAGTACTTC. The whole variable domain, filled in from reference TRBV7-9 and TRBJ2-7, reads DTGVSQNPRHKITKRGQNVTFRCDPISEHNRLYWYRQTLGQGPEFLTYFQNEAQLEKSRLLSDRFSAERPKGSFSTLEIQRTEQGDSAMYLCASSSRQGRGEDYEQYFGPGTRLTVT.

This clone was picked up a small number of times. This rearrangement joins TRBV6-5 to TRBJ2-5; 7 nucleotides agree with TRBD1. The V and J ends lost 6 bases and 2 bases, in that order; junction bases with no gene match: 6. CDR1 and CDR2 (germline): MNHEY, SVGAGI. This CDR3 comprises 14 residues. The CDR3 region is CASSPGQLQETQYF. CDR3 in DNA: TGTGCCAGCAGCCCGGGACAGCTGCAAGAGACCCAGTACTTC.

The chain is built from TRBV9 and TRBJ1-1; possible D gene TRBD1, 6 bases. The CDR3 is 15 residues long. Deletions cut 3 bases from V and 4 bases from J, with 16 bases between. The germline CDR1 and CDR2 sequences are SGDLS and YYNGEE. CDR3 DNA sequence: TGTGCCAGCAGCGGGGGACAAAGACGGGCCACTGAAGCTTTCTTT. It codes for CASSGGQRRATEAFF.

The chain has TRBV10-1 and TRBJ2-4, with 9 bases matching TRBD2. CDR3 length: 19 residues. V was pared by 3 bases and J by 0 bases, with 12 bases of the junction left unmatched. Germline V gene data show CDR1 as WNHNN and CDR2 as SYGVQD (reference sequence). The CDR3 loop is CASSDRISGGILAKNIQYF. CDR3 DNA sequence: TGCGCCAGCAGTGATCGGATTAGCGGGGGAATACTAGCCAAAAACATTCAGTACTTC.

This chain connects TRBV28 to TRBJ1-4; TRBD1 agrees at 7 bases. CDR1 MDHEN and CDR2 SYDVKM come from the germline V gene. The V gene end was trimmed by 7 bases and the J gene end by 10 bases; junction bases not matched to a gene: 6. The CDR3 is 12 amino acids. This CDR3 reads CASIRQGGKLFF. DNA of the CDR3: TGTGCCAGCATCAGACAGGGTGGAAAACTGTTTTTT.

The V call is TRBV28, the J call TRBJ1-1; tentative D call: TRBD1 (5 bases). Germline CDR1 is MDHEN and CDR2 is SYDVKM. V was trimmed by 7 bases and J by 7 bases, leaving 22 bases between them. This CDR3 spans 15 amino acids. The DNA for the CDR3 is TGTGCCAGCACTCTCTCCCGGGGGGGGTTAGGTGAAGCTTTCTTT. It specifies CASTLSRGGLGEAFF.

In this sample, this clone turned up once. The chain employs TRBV5-1 and TRBJ1-6; D remains ambiguous. V shed 0 bases and J shed 7 bases, with 8 bases lying between them. The germline V gene has CDR1 SGHRS and CDR2 YFSETQ. CDR3 size: 14 residues. CDR3 residues: CASSLVSENSPLHF. As DNA, the CDR3 is TGCGCCAGCAGCTTGGTGTCAGAAAATTCACCCCTCCACTTT.

The chain links TRBV19 to TRBJ1-2, with a tentative D call TRBD1 (5 bases). CDR1 LNHDA and CDR2 SQIVND come from the germline V gene (reference sequence). Trimming pared 10 bases from V and 3 bases from J, leaving 15 bases between. The CDR3 has 13 amino acids. The CDR3 spells CATTRGVDYGYTF. The DNA of the CDR3 is TGTGCCACCACTCGGGGGGTTGACTATGGCTACACCTTC.

The V gene is TRBV28, the J gene TRBJ1-5; D is ambiguous. Germline V gene data show CDR1 as MDHEN and CDR2 as SYDVKM. The CDR3 consists of 13 residues. Trimming shortened V by 8 bases and J by 3 bases, and 11 bases separated the two germline ends. The CDR3 region has the DNA TGTGCCAGCTCCAGGTCTTTCAATCAGCCCCAGCATTTT. It specifies CASSRSFNQPQHF.

The chain's CDR3 is CASSGVYEQYF. CDR3 bases: TGTGCCAGTAGCGGGGTCTACGAGCAGTACTTC. The chain recombines TRBV19 with TRBJ2-7, with D maybe TRBD2 (5 bases). The CDR3 has 11 residues. Germline CDR1 is LNHDA and CDR2 is SQIVND (reference sequence). V shed 6 bases and J shed 3 bases, with 6 bases lying between them.

This chain joins TRBV7-8 and TRBJ1-1; unclear D gene. This CDR3 has 14 amino acids. Germline V CDR1 and CDR2: SGHVS, FQNEAQ. V was trimmed by 1 base and J by 1 base, leaving 7 bases between them. As DNA, the CDR3 is TGTGCCAGCAGCTTAGTCGCGGGGAACACTGAAGCTTTCTTT. It codes for CASSLVAGNTEAFF.

This chain joins TRBV7-9 and TRBJ2-3; TRBD1 matches at 9 bases. This CDR3 region has 18 residues. Germline V gives CDR1 SEHNR, CDR2 FQNEAQ (reference sequence). Unmatched junction bases numbered 9, after V lost 0 bases and J lost 2 bases. The chain's CDR3 is CASSLAPKDRGYTDTQYF. CDR3 DNA: TGTGCCAGCAGCTTAGCGCCGAAGGACAGGGGATACACAGATACGCAGTATTTT. Drawing the rest from reference TRBV7-9 and TRBJ2-3, the complete variable domain is DTGVSQNPRHKITKRGQNVTFRCDPISEHNRLYWYRQTLGQGPEFLTYFQNEAQLEKSRLLSDRFSAERPKGSFSTLEIQRTEQGDSAMYLCASSLAPKDRGYTDTQYFGPGTRLTVL.

The chain couples TRBV27 to TRBJ2-3, with a tentative D call TRBD1 (6 bases). Trimming pared 0 bases from V and 1 base from J, leaving 11 bases between. Germline CDR1 reads MNHEY; CDR2 reads SMNVEV (reference sequence). CDR3 length: 16 residues. As DNA, the CDR3 is TGTGCCAGCAGTTTATCCGGGACAATTGGCACAGATACGCAGTATTTT. Amino acids: CASSLSGTIGTDTQYF.

The CDR3 region is CAISESTDQSYGYTF. The CDR3 DNA follows: TGTGCCATCAGTGAGAGTACAGATCAGTCCTATGGCTACACCTTC. V usage is TRBV10-3 and J usage is TRBJ1-2; no reliable D call. Germline assignment: CDR1 ENHRY and CDR2 SYGVKD. V was cut by 2 bases and J by 4 bases, with 14 bases left in between. There are 15 residues in the CDR3.

This clone appeared a few times. This rearrangement joins TRBV19 to TRBJ1-5, with D possibly TRBD1 on 6 matching bases. CDR1 is LNHDA, CDR2 SQIVND, per germline (reference sequence). The CDR3 has 16 amino acids. Trimming removed 9 bases at V and 0 bases at J, with 18 bases between. The CDR3 spells CASRPGTYNSNQPQHF. The CDR3 coding sequence is TGTGCCAGCCGACCTGGGACATACAATAGCAATCAGCCCCAGCATTTT.

The J gene is TRBJ1-1, the V gene TRBV10-3; tentative D call: TRBD1 (5 bases). The CDR3 consists of 15 residues. Germline CDR1 is ENHRY and CDR2 is SYGVKD. The V and J ends lost 10 bases and 0 bases respectively, with 18 bases between them. The CDR3 coding sequence is TGTGCCACCTTATTTGAACTGACAGTGAACACTGAAGCTTTCTTT. It yields the protein CATLFELTVNTEAFF.

The chain carries TRBV20-1 and TRBJ1-6, with D tentatively TRBD1 (6 bases). The CDR3 covers 11 residues. CDR1 is DFQATT, CDR2 SNEGSKA, per germline (reference sequence). The CDR3, as DNA: TGCAGCGCACCCTTGACAGGAGACCTCCACTTT. It yields the protein CSAPLTGDLHF.

V is TRBV13 and J is TRBJ2-3; TRBD2 might be the D (6 bases). The V gene lost 6 bases and the J gene lost 8 bases, with 15 bases spanning the gap. The CDR3 length is 13 residues. From germline, CDR1 is PRHDT and CDR2 FYEKMQ (reference sequence). CDR3: CASSRYWGGTQYF. The CDR3 region has the DNA TGTGCCAGCAGTAGATATTGGGGAGGTACGCAGTATTTT. Variable domain in full (rest from reference TRBV13 and TRBJ2-3): AAGVIQSPRHLIKEKRETATLKCYPIPRHDTVYWYQQGPGQDPQFLISFYEKMQSDKGSIPDRFSAQQFSDYHSELNMSSLELGDSALYFCASSRYWGGTQYFGPGTRLTVL.

This sequence joins TRBV5-4 and TRBJ1-5; D perhaps matches TRBD1 (6 bases). This CDR3 comprises 15 residues. In germline, CDR1 is SGHNT, CDR2 YYREEE (reference sequence). V was cut by 0 bases and J by 2 bases, with 9 bases left in between. This chain's CDR3 is CASSLGQGRNQPQHF. The DNA of the CDR3 is TGTGCCAGCAGCTTGGGTCAGGGGCGCAATCAGCCCCAGCATTTT.

The chain joins TRBV15 to TRBJ2-1, with 8 bases lining up with TRBD1. The ends lost 3 bases at V and 7 bases at J; junction bases unmatched: 8. This CDR3 has 15 residues. The germline V gene has CDR1 LNHNV and CDR2 YYDKDF (reference sequence). Written as DNA, the CDR3 is TGTGCCACCAGCAGGATGGCCAGGACAGGGAATGAGCAGTTCTTC. Protein product: CATSRMARTGNEQFF.

This clone has only one observation. The V gene is TRBV20-1, the J gene TRBJ1-1; D might be TRBD1 (6 bases). V lost 6 bases and J lost 4, with 9 bases in between. The germline gives CDR1 DFQATT, CDR2 SNEGSKA (reference sequence). This CDR3 is built from 11 residues. CDR3 region: CSAQGPTEAFF. CDR3 sequence (DNA): TGCAGTGCCCAGGGGCCCACTGAAGCTTTCTTT.